Reported below is one T cell receptor (beta chain). Germline CDR1 is LNHDA and CDR2 is SQIVND (reference sequence). The V gene lost 3 bases and the J gene lost 0 bases, with 14 bases spanning the gap. The CDR3 is made up of 16 amino acids. The data originate from a study of CD8 T cells in Susac syndrome. RNA was extracted with the RNeasy kit, and a quantity of about 0.5 to 1 ug was reverse transcribed using random hexamers. TCRdb itself ran the immunoSEQ multiplex PCR reads through MiXCR, one entry per CDR3 protein. The sample contains about 430,000 distinct CDR3 sequences, around 83% of which appear only once.

The material sequenced was CD8+ T cells from PBMCs. J is TRBJ1-1 and V is TRBV19; D is possibly TRBD1 (5 bases). The receptor comes from a human donor with multiple sclerosis. CDR3 coding DNA: TGTGCCAGTAGTATGTCCCCGGGACTCCTGAACACTGAAGCTTTCTTT. Residues: CASSMSPGLLNTEAFF.